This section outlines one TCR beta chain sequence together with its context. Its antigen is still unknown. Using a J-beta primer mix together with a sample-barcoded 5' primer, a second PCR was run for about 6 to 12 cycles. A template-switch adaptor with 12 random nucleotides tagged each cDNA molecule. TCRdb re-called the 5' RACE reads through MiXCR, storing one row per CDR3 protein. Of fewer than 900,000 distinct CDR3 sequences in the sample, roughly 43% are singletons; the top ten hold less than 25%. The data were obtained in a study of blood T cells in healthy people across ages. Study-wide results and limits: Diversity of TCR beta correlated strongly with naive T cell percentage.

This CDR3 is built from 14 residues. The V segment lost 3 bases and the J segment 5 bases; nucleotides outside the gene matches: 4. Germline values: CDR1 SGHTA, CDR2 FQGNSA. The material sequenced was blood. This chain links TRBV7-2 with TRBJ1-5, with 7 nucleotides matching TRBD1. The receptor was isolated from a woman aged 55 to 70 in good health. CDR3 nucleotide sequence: TGTGCCAGCAGCTTGACAGGGTTCTATCAGCCCCAGCATTTT. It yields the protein CASSLTGFYQPQHF.